These 32 T cell receptor beta chains came from one sample sequenced in a study of blood T cell repertoires in COVID-19. The protocol was immunoSEQ multiplex PCR, while the TCRdb copy is restricted to in-frame clones and leaves out a portion. The sample has over 400,000 clones, 75% to 90% seen once. The sequenced material came from PBMCs or T cells enriched from blood (not recorded which). The receptors were sampled from a woman aged 55-75 years who had recovered from COVID-19.

The chain couples TRBV29-1 to TRBJ1-2; the match to TRBD1 covers 7 bases. Germline values: CDR1 SQVTM, CDR2 ANQGSEA. The CDR3 loop spans 12 amino acids. The CDR3, as DNA: TGCAACCTAAGACAGGGAGAATATGGCTACACCTTC. This encodes CNLRQGEYGYTF.

This clone was observed once. The chain is built from TRBV20-1 and TRBJ2-2; D is ambiguous. Deletions cut 3 bases from V and 4 bases from J, with 9 bases between. Per the germline V gene, CDR1 is DFQATT and CDR2 is SNEGSKA (reference sequence). This CDR3 spans 13 amino acids. The CDR3: CSASRSGTGELFF. The CDR3 DNA follows: TGCAGTGCTAGTAGGAGTGGCACCGGGGAGCTGTTTTTT.

This clone was seen only a few times. The gene calls are TRBV5-1 and TRBJ2-7, with 15 nucleotides matching TRBD2. This CDR3 has 17 residues. Germline-derived CDR1 and CDR2 are SGHRS and YFSETQ. The J segment lost 6 bases and the V segment lost 4 bases, leaving 11 bases of the junction unmatched. This CDR3 reads CASSPRTSGGAQREQYF. DNA for the CDR3: TGCGCCAGCAGCCCTAGGACTAGCGGGGGGGCCCAGCGCGAGCAGTACTTC.

This clone appeared once. The V and J genes are TRBV10-3 and TRBJ2-7, with TRBD2 matching 11 bases. The CDR3 contains 14 residues. V lost 5 bases, J lost 6 bases, and 6 bases stayed unmatched. Per the germline V gene, CDR1 is ENHRY and CDR2 is SYGVKD. CDR3 protein: CAISNSGGAAEQYF. The CDR3 DNA sequence: TGTGCCATCAGTAATAGCGGGGGGGCGGCCGAGCAGTACTTC.

This chain joins TRBV6-1 and TRBJ2-2, with 15 bases lining up with TRBD2. The ends lost 4 bases at V and 6 bases at J; junction bases unmatched: 3. Per the germline V gene, CDR1 is MNHNS and CDR2 is SASEGT. The CDR3 runs to 16 residues. The CDR3 reads CASSVGLAGGSGELFF. In nucleotides, the CDR3 is TGTGCCAGCAGTGTAGGACTAGCGGGGGGGTCCGGGGAGCTGTTTTTT.

In regard to this clone: One junction end disagrees with the germline gene, perhaps due to a read error. The chain carries TRBV19 and TRBJ1-1, with a possible D match to TRBD1 (6 bases). CDR1 and CDR2 (germline): LNHDA, SQIVND (reference sequence). The CDR3 length is 12 residues. The CDR3 loop is CTSSQGRVEAFF. DNA for the CDR3: TGTACCAGCTCACAGGGCAGGGTTGAAGCTTTCTTT.

The chain has TRBV27 and TRBJ2-1, with D possibly being TRBD2 (5 bases). The CDR3 has 13 residues. V gave up 10 bases and J gave up 1 base, with 11 bases separating them. Per germline, CDR1 MNHEY and CDR2 SMNVEV (reference sequence). In DNA form, the CDR3 reads TGTGCCACCCGAGGGAGTTCCTACAATGAGCAGTTCTTC. As protein: CATRGSSYNEQFF.

This chain joins TRBV27 and TRBJ1-1; 7 bases agree with TRBD1. The CDR3 sequence is 12 residues long. V was pared by 5 bases and J by 9 bases, with 6 bases of the junction left unmatched. Germline CDR1 MNHEY, CDR2 SMNVEV (reference sequence). The CDR3 DNA follows: TGTGCCAGCAGTCCGGGACAGCCGAAAGCTTTCTTT. Encoded protein: CASSPGQPKAFF.

The chain uses TRBV30 and TRBJ1-3; TRBD1 agrees at 9 bases. The germline CDR1 and CDR2 sequences are GTSNPN and SVGIG (reference sequence). The CDR3 runs 15 residues. With 3 bases clipped from V and 1 base from J, the junction kept 4 bases outside the gene matches. The CDR3 sequence is CAWSEGQGSGNTIYF. The CDR3 DNA reads TGTGCCTGGAGCGAAGGACAGGGGTCTGGAAACACCATATATTTT.

J is TRBJ2-1 and V is TRBV11-2, with 14 positions matching TRBD2. V lost 2 bases, J lost 6 bases, and 6 bases stayed unmatched. The CDR3 totals 17 residues. CDR1 is SGHAT and CDR2 is FQNNGV in the germline V gene. CDR3 nucleotides: TGTGCCAGCAGCTTAACCCGACTAGCGGGGGGGATCAATGAGCAGTTCTTC. The encoded protein is CASSLTRLAGGINEQFF. Together with reference TRBV11-2 and TRBJ2-1, the CDR3 gives the full variable domain: EAGVAQSPRYKIIEKRQSVAFWCNPISGHATLYWYQQILGQGPKLLIQFQNNGVVDDSQLPKDRFSAERLKGVDSTLKIQPAKLEDSAVYLCASSLTRLAGGINEQFFGPGTRLTVL.

This chain connects TRBV5-6 to TRBJ2-7; D is unclear. V lost 4 bases and J 3 bases, leaving 14 bases between the germline ends. The CDR3 is 14 amino acids. Germline values: CDR1 SGHDT, CDR2 YYEEEE. CDR3 sequence: CASSGYRLVYEQYF. CDR3 nucleotide sequence: TGTGCCAGCAGCGGTTACCGACTGGTCTACGAGCAGTACTTC.

J is TRBJ1-4 and V is TRBV25-1; the match to TRBD1 covers 7 bases. J gave up 8 bases and V 3 bases, and 9 bases lay outside the gene matches. CDR3 length: 15 residues. CDR1 is MGHDK and CDR2 is SYGVNS in the germline V gene. The CDR3 DNA is TGTGCCAGCAGTGACCCGAAGGGGGCGGGAGAAAAACTGTTTTTT. The encoded protein is CASSDPKGAGEKLFF. Full variable domain (remainder filled in from reference TRBV25-1 and TRBJ1-4): EADIYQTPRYLVIGTGKKITLECSQTMGHDKMYWYQQDPGMELHLIHYSYGVNSTEKGDLSSESTVSRIRTEHFPLTLESARPSHTSQYLCASSDPKGAGEKLFFGSGTQLSVL.

J is TRBJ2-5 and V is TRBV12-3 or TRBV12-4; D not resolved. Trimming left V 6 bases short and J 3 bases short, with 5 bases between. The CDR3 is 11 amino acids. The CDR3 region has the DNA TGTGCCAGCAGCATTGAAGAGACCCAGTACTTC. It encodes CASSIEETQYF.

The V gene is TRBV19, the J gene TRBJ2-3, with TRBD1 matching over 7 bases. Germline V gives CDR1 LNHDA, CDR2 SQIVND (reference sequence). Unmatched junction bases numbered 2, after V lost 3 bases and J lost 2 bases. The CDR3 extends over 14 amino acids. The CDR3 sequence: CASSIEGATDTQYF. In DNA, the CDR3 is TGTGCCAGTAGTATCGAGGGGGCCACAGATACGCAGTATTTT.

The CDR3 sequence: CASSWGPGLAYEQYF. The CDR3 region has the DNA TGCGCCAGCAGCTGGGGACCGGGACTAGCTTACGAGCAGTACTTC. The chain couples TRBV5-1 to TRBJ2-7, with 9 bases that match TRBD2. The V gene's germline CDR1 is SGHRS and CDR2 YFSETQ. Losses at the gene ends were 3 bases for V and 4 bases for J; bases not matched to a gene: 8. The CDR3 has 15 amino acids.

The chain links TRBV2 to TRBJ1-4; D possibly corresponds to TRBD1 (6 bases). The germline V gene encodes CDR1 SNHLY and CDR2 FYNNEI. The ends were cut back, 10 bases at V and 5 bases at J, with 20 bases in the middle. This CDR3 region has 15 residues. The CDR3 coding sequence is TGTGCCACCCTCGGCCCAAACAGGGAAAATGAAAAACTGTTTTTT. Amino acids: CATLGPNRENEKLFF. The full variable domain, rest sourced from reference TRBV2 and TRBJ1-4, is EPEVTQTPSHQVTQMGQEVILRCVPISNHLYFYWYRQILGQKVEFLVSFYNNEISEKSEIFDDQFSVERPDGSNFTLKIRSTKLEDSAMYFCATLGPNRENEKLFFGSGTQLSVL.

This clone appeared a single time. V is TRBV2 and J is TRBJ1-6; a weak D match, TRBD1 (5 bases). V lost 8 bases and J lost 8, with 10 bases in between. The CDR3 has 12 residues. Germline-derived CDR1 and CDR2 are SNHLY and FYNNEI. CDR3 residues: CASGGGDSPLHF. In nucleotides, the CDR3 is TGTGCCAGCGGCGGGGGGGATTCACCCCTCCACTTT.

V and J are TRBV7-9 and TRBJ1-5, with 8 bases identical to TRBD1. V dropped 5 bases and J dropped 4; count of bases not matched to a gene: 1. Germline V gene lookup returns CDR1 SEHNR and CDR2 FQNEAQ (reference sequence). This CDR3 is 13 amino acids long. CDR3 amino acids: CASSRTGNQPQHF. As DNA, the CDR3 is TGTGCCAGCAGCCGGACAGGGAATCAGCCCCAGCATTTT. Full variable domain (missing parts from reference TRBV7-9 and TRBJ1-5): DTGVSQNPRHKITKRGQNVTFRCDPISEHNRLYWYRQTLGQGPEFLTYFQNEAQLEKSRLLSDRFSAERPKGSFSTLEIQRTEQGDSAMYLCASSRTGNQPQHFGDGTRLSIL.

This chain connects TRBV7-6 to TRBJ2-3; D is perhaps TRBD1 (5 bases). This CDR3 has 16 residues. From germline, CDR1 is SGHVS and CDR2 FNYEAQ. Between the trimmed V and J ends, which lost 1 base and 2 bases, there was a span of 13 bases. The CDR3 protein is CASSLGAGRITDTQYF. For the CDR3, the DNA is TGTGCCAGCAGCTTAGGAGCAGGGCGAATCACAGATACGCAGTATTTT.

The chain is built from TRBV27 and TRBJ2-7; TRBD2 agrees at 12 bases. Trimming at V came to 4 bases and at J to 3 bases, leaving 1 base not matched to a gene. The CDR3 loop spans 14 amino acids. Looked up from germline, CDR1 is MNHEY and CDR2 is SMNVEV (reference sequence). The CDR3 DNA is TGTGCCAGCAGTTCTAGCGGGGGGGACTACGAGCAGTACTTC. Protein: CASSSSGGDYEQYF.

The J gene is TRBJ1-2, the V gene TRBV9, with D perhaps TRBD1 (5 bases). CDR3 length equals 14 residues. V was clipped by 0 bases and J by 4 bases, with 10 bases between them. CDR1 is SGDLS, CDR2 YYNGEE, per germline. The CDR3 region is CASSVARVGYGYTF. CDR3 nucleotides: TGTGCCAGCAGCGTAGCCAGGGTCGGCTATGGCTACACCTTC.

This clone was seen a handful of times. The rearrangement links TRBV3-1 (or the pseudogene TRBV3-2) to TRBJ1-1, with a weak D call TRBD1 (5 bases). There are 15 residues in the CDR3. With 0 bases removed from V and 2 bases from J, the gap between germline ends came to 10 bases. Per the germline V gene, CDR1 is LGHDT and CDR2 is YNNKEL (reference sequence). This chain's CDR3 is CASSQELGANTEAFF. In nucleotides, the CDR3 is TGTGCCAGCAGCCAAGAGTTAGGGGCAAACACTGAAGCTTTCTTT.

The CDR3 spells CASSQLWEGGETQYF. The CDR3 DNA reads as TGCGCCAGCAGCCAATTGTGGGAGGGGGGAGAGACCCAGTACTTC. This chain uses TRBV4-1 with TRBJ2-5, with D tentatively TRBD2 (7 bases). Germline lookup yields CDR1 MGHRA and CDR2 YSYEKL. The CDR3 runs 15 residues. Trimming stripped 2 bases from V and 4 bases from J, with 14 bases between.

The chain employs TRBV9 and TRBJ2-7, with TRBD2 matching 12 bases. Trimming removed 1 base from V and 4 bases from J; junction bases left unmatched: 3. Germline lookup yields CDR1 SGDLS and CDR2 YYNGEE. This CDR3 contains 15 residues. DNA of the CDR3: TGTGCCAGCAGCGTAAGCGGGACTAGCGGGTACGAGCAGTACTTC. Its protein is CASSVSGTSGYEQYF.

J is TRBJ1-4 and V is TRBV5-1; the match to TRBD1 covers 9 bases. The CDR3 length is 14 residues. V shed 3 bases and J 8 bases; nucleotides not matched to a gene: 5. Germline CDR1 is SGHRS and CDR2 is YFSETQ. The CDR3 region has the DNA TGCGCCAGCAGCTCCCGGACAGGGGAGGAAAAACTGTTTTTT. It encodes CASSSRTGEEKLFF.

The genes are TRBV15 and TRBJ2-7; D may be TRBD1 (7 bases). Trimming took off 0 bases at V and 1 base at J, with 10 bases between the two ends. The CDR3 is made up of 15 amino acids. Germline CDR1 reads LNHNV; CDR2 reads YYDKDF (reference sequence). Here the CDR3 reads CATSREAGGSYEQYV. DNA of the CDR3: TGTGCCACCAGCAGAGAGGCAGGGGGGTCCTACGAGCAGTACGTC.

This chain connects TRBV24-1 to TRBJ2-4; TRBD2 is a possible D gene (6 bases). Trimming left V 3 bases short and J 1 base short, with 6 bases between. The CDR3 totals 14 residues. Germline V lookup: CDR1 KGHDR, CDR2 SFDVKD. CDR3 sequence: CATSDRGAKNIQYF. As DNA, the CDR3 is TGTGCCACCAGTGATCGGGGGGCCAAAAACATTCAGTACTTC.

This chain joins TRBV4-2 and TRBJ2-3, with 10 bases that match TRBD2. The CDR3 is 17 residues long. The germline gives CDR1 LGHNA, CDR2 YNFKEQ. V was clipped by 1 base and J by 4 bases; unmatched bases: 8. The CDR3 coding sequence is TGTGCCAGCAGCCAAGGGCAACTAGCGGGGAGGGCAGATACGCAGTATTTT. This codes for CASSQGQLAGRADTQYF.

V usage is TRBV7-2 and J usage is TRBJ1-1; TRBD1 is a possible D gene (6 bases). Germline assignment: CDR1 SGHTA and CDR2 FQGNSA. Trimming left V 1 base short and J 6 bases short, with 15 bases between. The CDR3 length is 15 residues. CDR3 in amino acids: CASSLDSRGRSEAFF. In nucleotides, the CDR3 is TGTGCCAGCAGCTTAGATTCCAGGGGTCGTTCTGAAGCTTTCTTT.

CDR3 protein: CASRSPGREYGYTF. The CDR3 region has the DNA TGCGCCAGCAGGTCACCCGGTAGAGAGTATGGCTACACCTTC. The V gene is TRBV4-1, the J gene TRBJ1-2; D is unclear. Germline V gene sequence: CDR1 MGHRA, CDR2 YSYEKL. The CDR3 has 14 amino acids. The V end was cut by 6 bases, the J end by 5 bases, with 16 bases between.

This chain uses TRBV7-9 with TRBJ1-5; the D is unclear. Per germline, CDR1 SEHNR and CDR2 FQNEAQ (reference sequence). The CDR3 totals 16 residues. Deletions cut 1 base from V and 2 bases from J, with 12 bases between. The CDR3 coding sequence is TGTGCCAGCAGCTTAGGTGTACCGGTAGGCAATCAGCCCCAGCATTTT. Protein sequence: CASSLGVPVGNQPQHF. The variable domain in full, with the rest retrieved from reference TRBV7-9 and TRBJ1-5, is DTGVSQNPRHKITKRGQNVTFRCDPISEHNRLYWYRQTLGQGPEFLTYFQNEAQLEKSRLLSDRFSAERPKGSFSTLEIQRTEQGDSAMYLCASSLGVPVGNQPQHFGDGTRLSIL.

The chain combines TRBV10-3 with TRBJ2-1; 10 bases match TRBD1. CDR1 and CDR2 (germline): ENHRY, SYGVKD. J was trimmed by 4 bases and V by 5 bases; bases with no gene match: 8. The length of the CDR3 is 16 residues. CDR3 coding DNA: TGTGCCATCAGTAAAGGGGGACAGGGGCGATACAATGAGCAGTTCTTC. The encoded protein is CAISKGGQGRYNEQFF.